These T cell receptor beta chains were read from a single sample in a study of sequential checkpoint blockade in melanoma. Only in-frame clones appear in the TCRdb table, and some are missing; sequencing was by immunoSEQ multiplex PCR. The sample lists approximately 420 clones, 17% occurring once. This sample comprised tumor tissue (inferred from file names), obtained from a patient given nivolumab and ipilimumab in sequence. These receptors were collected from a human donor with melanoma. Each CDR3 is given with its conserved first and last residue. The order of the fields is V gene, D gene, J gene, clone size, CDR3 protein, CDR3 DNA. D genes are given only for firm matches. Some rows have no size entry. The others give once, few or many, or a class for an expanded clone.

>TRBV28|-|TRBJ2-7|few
CASSPGYSYEQYF
TGTGCCAGCAGCCCCGGGTACTCCTACGAGCAGTACTTC
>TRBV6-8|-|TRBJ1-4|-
CASSANPLINEKLFF
TGTGCCAGCAGTGCTAATCCCTTAATTAATGAAAAACTGTTTTTT
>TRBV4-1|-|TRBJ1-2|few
CASSQDPLVSYGYTF
TGCGCCAGCAGCCAAGATCCCCTCGTAAGCTATGGCTACACCTTC
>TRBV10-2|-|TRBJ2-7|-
CASSEGVSEQYF
TGCGCCAGCAGTGAGGGGGTTAGCGAGCAGTACTTC
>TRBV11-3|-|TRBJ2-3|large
CASSLRGYEYTDTQYF
TGTGCCAGCAGCTTGAGGGGGTACGAGTACACAGATACGCAGTATTTT
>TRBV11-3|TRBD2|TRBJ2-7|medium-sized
CASSPGTLGGYEQYF
TGTGCCAGCAGCCCTGGGACTCTCGGGGGGTACGAGCAGTACTTC
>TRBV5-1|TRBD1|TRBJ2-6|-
CASSPLTGVGANVLTF
TGCGCCAGCAGCCCACTGACAGGGGTTGGGGCCAACGTCCTGACTTTC
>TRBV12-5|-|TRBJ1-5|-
CASGPQGGQPQHF
TGTGCTAGTGGACCTCAGGGCGGCCAGCCCCAGCATTTT
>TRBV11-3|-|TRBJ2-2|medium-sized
CASSLVVANTGELFF
TGTGCCAGCAGCTTGGTTGTCGCGAACACCGGGGAGCTGTTTTTT
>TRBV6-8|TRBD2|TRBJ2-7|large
CASSSGLAGESTYEQYF
TGTGCCAGCAGTTCGGGACTAGCGGGGGAGAGTACCTACGAGCAGTACTTC
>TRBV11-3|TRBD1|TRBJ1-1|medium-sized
CASRPSGTGATEAFF
TGTGCCAGCAGACCCTCCGGGACAGGGGCGACTGAAGCTTTCTTT
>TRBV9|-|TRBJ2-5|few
CASSEGDIAPGTQYF
TGTGCCAGCAGTGAAGGGGACATAGCGCCGGGGACCCAGTACTTC
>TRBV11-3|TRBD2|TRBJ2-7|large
CASSFAGGPYEQYF
TGTGCCAGCAGCTTCGCGGGAGGACCTTACGAGCAGTACTTC
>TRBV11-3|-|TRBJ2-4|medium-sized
CASSLNWAKNIQYF
TGTGCCAGCAGCTTAAACTGGGCCAAAAACATTCAGTACTTC
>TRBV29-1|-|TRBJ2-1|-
CSVERGGEVYNEQFF
TGCAGCGTTGAAAGGGGCGGGGAAGTGTACAATGAGCAGTTCTTC
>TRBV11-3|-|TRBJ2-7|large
CASSLGGGAYEQYF
TGTGCCAGCAGCTTGGGAGGGGGGGCCTACGAGCAGTACTTC
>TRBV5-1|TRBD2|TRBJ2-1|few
CASSVAGEYNEQFF
TGCGCCAGCAGCGTAGCGGGGGAATACAATGAGCAGTTCTTC
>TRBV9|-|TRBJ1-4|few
CASSSDGLNEKLFF
TGTGCCAGCAGCTCGGATGGGCTTAATGAAAAACTGTTTTTT
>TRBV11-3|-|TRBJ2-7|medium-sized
CASSLSTAGTNRLGEQYF
TGTGCCAGCAGCTTATCGACGGCTGGGACGAACCGCCTTGGCGAGCAGTACTTC
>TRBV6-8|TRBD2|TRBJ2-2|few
CASSDVSGGPGELFF
TGTGCCAGCAGTGACGTGTCGGGGGGACCCGGGGAGCTGTTTTTT
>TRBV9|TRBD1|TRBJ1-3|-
CASSATGAMGNTIYF
TGTGCCAGCAGCGCGACAGGGGCCATGGGAAACACCATATATTTT
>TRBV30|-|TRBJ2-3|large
CAWKKGITDTQYF
TGTGCCTGGAAGAAGGGCATCACAGATACGCAGTATTTT
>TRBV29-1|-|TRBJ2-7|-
CSVVDSPSSYEQYF
TGCAGCGTGGTGGACAGCCCGAGCTCCTACGAGCAGTACTTC
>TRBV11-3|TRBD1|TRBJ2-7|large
CASSPGWTGAYEQYF
TGTGCCAGCAGCCCGGGGTGGACAGGAGCCTACGAGCAGTACTTC
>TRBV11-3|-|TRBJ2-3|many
CASSPYGGGASDTQYF
TGTGCCAGCAGCCCCTACGGCGGAGGGGCGTCAGATACGCAGTATTTT